Sequencing of this T cell receptor (beta chain) was carried out in a study of T-cell memory formation after mild COVID-19. With constant-segment primers, 5'RACE yielded cDNA libraries of TCR alpha and TCR beta that carried sample barcodes and UMIs. In TCRdb, the 5' RACE reads were re-called with MiXCR into one record per CDR3 protein. Of nearly 110,000 distinct CDR3 sequences in the sample, under 15% were seen once. This clonotype was found a few times. Germline V gene data show CDR1 as MNHEY and CDR2 as SMNVEV (reference sequence). This CDR3 has 14 amino acids. The V end was cut by 4 bases, the J end by 7 bases, with 15 bases between.

J is TRBJ2-3 and V is TRBV27; possible D gene TRBD2, 6 bases. The clonotype was recovered from a man between 18 and 29 years old who had mild COVID-19 (a few samples of this study predate the infection). Cell type and time point are not known. What was sequenced was PBMCs or a T cell subset sorted from them (not recorded which). The CDR3 bases are TGTGCCAGCAGTTCCGGGAGACCAAGGAATACGCAGTATTTT. The encoded protein is CASSSGRPRNTQYF.